The clone carrying this T cell receptor beta chain was detected a few times. Its antigen is still unknown. The source of the sample is a study of beta chain features in type 1 diabetes. Overall study: Healthy donors resembled patients in age, gender and cell yields.

Study-wide results and limits: TCRB CDR3s from Type 1 diabetes patients were moderately but significantly shorter in all four CD4+ subsets. Among type 1 diabetes patients, VDJ junctions had fewer insertions and more deletions. Naive, central memory and regulatory TCRB repertoires appeared more similar among patients than healthy donors.

The authors reverse transcribed all of the isolated RNA, so sequencing captured expressed TCRB transcripts. The protocol was immunoSEQ multiplex PCR, while the TCRdb copy is restricted to in-frame clones and leaves out a portion. Altogether under 850,000 clones are present, roughly 12% being singletons, with the ten largest covering approximately 0.022%. The CDR3 has 14 amino acids. Trimming cost V 6 bases and J 4 bases; bases outside gene matches: 7. Germline CDR1 reads SQVTM; CDR2 reads ANQGSEA. It was via CD45RO/CCR7/CD25/CD127/CD95/CD27 that CD4+ naive, central memory, regulatory and stem cell-like memory cells were sorted.

J is TRBJ2-2 and V is TRBV29-1; 8 positions match TRBD1. Sequenced: naive CD4+ T cells from blood. The receptor was isolated from a man aged 18 to 35 with type 1 diabetes. CDR3 sequence (DNA): TGCAGCGTGTCCGGACAGGGTGGCACCGGGGAGCTGTTTTTT. Translated, it gives CSVSGQGGTGELFF.